This T cell receptor (beta chain) emerged from a study of PD-L1 blockade in urothelial cancer. Whole-study context: Researchers looked at the blood 3 weeks (second dose) and 6 weeks after treatment began.

This sample's time point: pretreatment peripheral blood. Per-patient samples, pretreatment and on-treatment, numbered 1 to 8. Only in-frame clones appear in the TCRdb table, and some are missing; sequencing was by immunoSEQ multiplex PCR. The sample yields about 81,000 clones, approximately 88% seen once. The V gene's germline CDR1 is SGHTA and CDR2 FQGNSA. This CDR3 comprises 14 residues. Deletions cut 5 bases from V and 0 bases from J, with 9 bases between. The chain recombines TRBV7-2 with TRBJ2-3; the D is unclear. The sequence was collected from a woman older than 75 with urothelial cancer. Sequencing was performed on PBMCs, taken around atezolizumab (anti-PD-L1) treatment. DNA for the CDR3: TGTGCCAGCAGCCTTCTCGGGAGCACAGATACGCAGTATTTT. This translates into CASSLLGSTDTQYF. Full variable domain (remainder filled in from reference TRBV7-2 and TRBJ2-3): GAGVSQSPSNKVTEKGKDVELRCDPISGHTALYWYRQSLGQGLEFLIYFQGNSAPDKSGLPSDRFSAERTGGSVSTLTIQRTQQEDSAVYLCASSLLGSTDTQYFGPGTRLTVL.